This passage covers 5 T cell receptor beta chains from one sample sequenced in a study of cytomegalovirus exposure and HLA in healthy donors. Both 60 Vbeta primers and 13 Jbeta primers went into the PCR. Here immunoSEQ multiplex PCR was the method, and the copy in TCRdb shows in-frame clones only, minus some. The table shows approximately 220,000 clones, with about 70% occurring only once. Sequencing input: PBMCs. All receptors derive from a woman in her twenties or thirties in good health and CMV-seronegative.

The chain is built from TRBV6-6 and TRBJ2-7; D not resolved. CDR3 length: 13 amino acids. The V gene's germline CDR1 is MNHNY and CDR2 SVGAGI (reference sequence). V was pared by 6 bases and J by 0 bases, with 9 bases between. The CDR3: CASSFGSSYEQYF. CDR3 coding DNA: TGTGCCAGCAGCTTTGGCAGCTCCTACGAGCAGTACTTC.

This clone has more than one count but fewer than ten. CDR3 in DNA: TGTGCCAGTAGTCCTGGGACTGGGCCCTACAATGAGCAGTTCTTC. Protein product: CASSPGTGPYNEQFF. V gene TRBV19 combines with J gene TRBJ2-1; D may be TRBD2 (6 bases). The CDR3 totals 15 residues. The germline V gene encodes CDR1 LNHDA and CDR2 SQIVND (reference sequence). V was pared by 5 bases and J by 2 bases, with 13 bases between.

CDR3 coding DNA: TGTGCCAGTAGTATAGATAGCGGGGGGGGATCAGATACGCAGTATTTT. It translates to CASSIDSGGGSDTQYF. The chain uses TRBV19 and TRBJ2-3, with 11 bases aligning to TRBD2. Germline CDR1 is LNHDA and CDR2 is SQIVND (reference sequence). The CDR3 covers 16 residues. The junction had 3 bases not matched to a gene; V was cut back by 0 bases and J by 4 bases.

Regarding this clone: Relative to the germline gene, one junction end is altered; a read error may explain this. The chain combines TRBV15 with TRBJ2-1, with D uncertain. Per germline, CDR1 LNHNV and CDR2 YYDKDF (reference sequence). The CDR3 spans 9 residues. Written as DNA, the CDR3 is TGTGCCACCTCCCTAAGCGTAGTCTTC. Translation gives CATSLSVVF. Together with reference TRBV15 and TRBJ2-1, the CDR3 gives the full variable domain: DAMVIQNPRYQVTQFGKPVTLSCSQTLNHNVMYWYQQKSSQAPKLLFHYYDKDFNNEADTPDNFQSRRPNTSFCFLDIRSPGLGDTAMYLCATSLSVVFGPGTRLTVL.

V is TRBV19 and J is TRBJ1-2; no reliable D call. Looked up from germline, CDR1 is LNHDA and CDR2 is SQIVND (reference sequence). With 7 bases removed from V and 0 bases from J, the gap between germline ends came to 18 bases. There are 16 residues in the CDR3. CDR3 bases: TGTGCCAGTACCTCTAGAGCGGTCCCTACTAACTATGGCTACACCTTC. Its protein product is CASTSRAVPTNYGYTF.